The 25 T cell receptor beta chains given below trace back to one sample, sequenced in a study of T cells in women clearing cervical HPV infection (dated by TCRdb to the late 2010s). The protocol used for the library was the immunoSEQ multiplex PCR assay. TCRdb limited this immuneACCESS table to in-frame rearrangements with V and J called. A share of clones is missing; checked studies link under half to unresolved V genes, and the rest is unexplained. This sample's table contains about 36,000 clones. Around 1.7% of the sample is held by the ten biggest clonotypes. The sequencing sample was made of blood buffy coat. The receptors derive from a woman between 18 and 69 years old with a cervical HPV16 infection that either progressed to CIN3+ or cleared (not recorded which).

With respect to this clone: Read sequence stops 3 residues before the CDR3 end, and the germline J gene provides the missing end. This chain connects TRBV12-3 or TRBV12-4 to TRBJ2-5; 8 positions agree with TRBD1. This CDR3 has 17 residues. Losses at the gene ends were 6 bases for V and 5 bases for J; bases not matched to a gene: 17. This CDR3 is CASRPSFPAGGIETQYF. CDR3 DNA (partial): TGTGCCAGCAGGCCCAGCTTCCCGGCAGGGGGCATTGAGACC.

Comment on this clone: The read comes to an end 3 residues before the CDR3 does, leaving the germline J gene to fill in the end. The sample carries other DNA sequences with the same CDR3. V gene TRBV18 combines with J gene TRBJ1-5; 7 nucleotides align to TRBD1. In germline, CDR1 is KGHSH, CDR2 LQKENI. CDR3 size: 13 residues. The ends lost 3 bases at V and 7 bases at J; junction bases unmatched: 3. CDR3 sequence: CASSPGQQQPQHF. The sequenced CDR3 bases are TGTGCCAGCTCACCGGGACAGCAGCAGCCC.

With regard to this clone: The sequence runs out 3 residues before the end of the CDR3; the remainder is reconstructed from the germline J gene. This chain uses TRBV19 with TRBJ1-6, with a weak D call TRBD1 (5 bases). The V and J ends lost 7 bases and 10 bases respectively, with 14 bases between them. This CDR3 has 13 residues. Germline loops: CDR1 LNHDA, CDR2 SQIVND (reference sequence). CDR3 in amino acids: CASNLKRGSPLHF. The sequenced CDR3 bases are TGTGCCAGTAACCTAAAGCGGGGGTCACCC.

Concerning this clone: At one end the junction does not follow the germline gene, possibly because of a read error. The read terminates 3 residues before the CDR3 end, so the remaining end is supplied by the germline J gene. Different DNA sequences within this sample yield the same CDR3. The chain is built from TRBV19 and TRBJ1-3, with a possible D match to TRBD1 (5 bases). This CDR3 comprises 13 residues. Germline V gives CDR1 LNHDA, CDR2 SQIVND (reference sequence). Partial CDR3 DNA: TGTGCCAGCGCAGACAGCTTTGGAAACACA. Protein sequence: CASADSFGNT. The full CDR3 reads CASADSFGNTIYF.

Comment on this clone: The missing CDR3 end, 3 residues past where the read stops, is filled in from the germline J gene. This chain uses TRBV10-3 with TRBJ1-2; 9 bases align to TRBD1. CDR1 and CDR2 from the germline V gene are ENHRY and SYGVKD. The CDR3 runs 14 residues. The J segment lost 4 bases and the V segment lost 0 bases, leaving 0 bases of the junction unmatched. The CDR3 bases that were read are TGTGCCATCAGTGAGTCGGACAGGGGCTATGGC. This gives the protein CAISESDRGYG. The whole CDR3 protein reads CAISESDRGYGYTF.

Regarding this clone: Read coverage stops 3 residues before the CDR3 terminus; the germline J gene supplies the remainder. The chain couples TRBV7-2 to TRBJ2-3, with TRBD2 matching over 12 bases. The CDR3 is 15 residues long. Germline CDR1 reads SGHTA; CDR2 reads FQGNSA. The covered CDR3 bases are TGTGCCAGCAGCCCTAGCGGGGGGGCGTTGGAGACG. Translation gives CASSPSGGALET. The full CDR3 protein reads CASSPSGGALETQYF.

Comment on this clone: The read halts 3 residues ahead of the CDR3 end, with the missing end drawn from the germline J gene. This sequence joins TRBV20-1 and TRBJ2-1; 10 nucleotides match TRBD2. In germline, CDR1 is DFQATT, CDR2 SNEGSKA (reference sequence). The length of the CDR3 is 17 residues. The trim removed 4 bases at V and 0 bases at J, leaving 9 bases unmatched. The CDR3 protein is CSAIDSGGVSSYNEQFF. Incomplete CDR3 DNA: TGCAGTGCTATAGACAGCGGGGGGGTAAGCTCCTACAATGAG.

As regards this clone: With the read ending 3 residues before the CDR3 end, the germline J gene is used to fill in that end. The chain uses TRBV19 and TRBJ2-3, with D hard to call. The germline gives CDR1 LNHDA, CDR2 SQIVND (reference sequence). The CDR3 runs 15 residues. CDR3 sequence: CASSIDLEAQETQYF. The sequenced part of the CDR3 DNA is TGTGCCAGTAGTATAGATCTAGAGGCGCAAGAGACG.

CDR3 bases read: TGTGCCAGCAGTGGGGGCAGCCTAAAGGCCTACAATGAG. Its protein is CASSGGSLKAYNE. The entire CDR3 is CASSGGSLKAYNEQFF. The V gene is TRBV6-1, the J gene TRBJ2-1; maybe TRBD1 (5 bases). The CDR3 is cut off 3 residues early in the read; its end comes from the germline J gene. The CDR3 is 16 amino acids. Germline V CDR1 and CDR2: MNHNS, SASEGT. Trimming removed 4 bases from V and 2 bases from J, with 15 bases in between.

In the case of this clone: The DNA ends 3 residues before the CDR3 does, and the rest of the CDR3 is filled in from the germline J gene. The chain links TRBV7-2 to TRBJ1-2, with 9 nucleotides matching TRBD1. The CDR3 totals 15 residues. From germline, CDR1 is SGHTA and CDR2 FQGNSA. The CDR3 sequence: CASSPDRGTYNDYTF. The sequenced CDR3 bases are TGTGCCAGCAGCCCGGACAGGGGAACCTACAATGAC.

The sequenced CDR3 bases are TGTGCCAGTAGTATAGGGGGTAGCGGGGGACCC. This translates into CASSIGGSGGP. The full CDR3 protein reads CASSIGGSGGPQHF. This chain uses TRBV19 with TRBJ1-5; the D gene is possibly TRBD1 (5 bases). The sequenced fragment ends 3 residues before the CDR3 boundary, so the rest is inferred from the germline J gene. The CDR3 spans 14 residues. In germline, CDR1 is LNHDA, CDR2 SQIVND (reference sequence).

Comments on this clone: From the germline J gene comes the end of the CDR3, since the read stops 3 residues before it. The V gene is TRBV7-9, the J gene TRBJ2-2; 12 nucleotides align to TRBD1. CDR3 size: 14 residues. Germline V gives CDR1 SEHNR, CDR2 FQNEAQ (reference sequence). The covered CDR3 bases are TGTGCCAGCAGCTGGGACAGGGGGCATGAAAAG. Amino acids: CASSWDRGHEK. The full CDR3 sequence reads CASSWDRGHEKLFF.

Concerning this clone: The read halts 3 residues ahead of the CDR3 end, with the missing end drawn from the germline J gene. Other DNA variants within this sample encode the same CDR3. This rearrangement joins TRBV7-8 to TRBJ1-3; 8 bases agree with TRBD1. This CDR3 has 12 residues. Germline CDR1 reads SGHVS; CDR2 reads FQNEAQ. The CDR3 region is CASSPPGGTIYF. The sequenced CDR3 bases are TGTGCCAGCAGTCCTCCAGGGGGCACA. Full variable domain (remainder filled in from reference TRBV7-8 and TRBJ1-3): GAGVSQSPRYKVAKRGQDVALRCDPISGHVSLFWYQQALGQGPEFLTYFQNEAQLDKSGLPSDRFFAERPEGSVSTLKIQRTQQEDSAVYLCASSPPGGTIYFGEGSWLTVV.

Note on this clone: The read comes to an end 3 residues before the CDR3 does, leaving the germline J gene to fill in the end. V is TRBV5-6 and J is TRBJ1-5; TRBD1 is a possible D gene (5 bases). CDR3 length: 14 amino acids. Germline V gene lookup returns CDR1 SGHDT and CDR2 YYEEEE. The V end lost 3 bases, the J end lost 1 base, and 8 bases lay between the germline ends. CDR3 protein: CASSSGLSNQPQHF. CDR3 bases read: TGTGCCAGCAGCTCGGGACTGAGCAATCAGCCC.

CDR3 in amino acids: CASSWGDRGRETQYF. CDR3 DNA, as far as it was read: TGCGCCAGCAGCTGGGGGGACAGGGGGCGAGAGACC. The chain is built from TRBV5-1 and TRBJ2-5; 12 bases match TRBD1. Read sequence stops 3 residues before the CDR3 end, and the germline J gene provides the missing end. The junction had 4 bases not matched to a gene; V was cut back by 3 bases and J by 4 bases. Germline V gives CDR1 SGHRS, CDR2 YFSETQ. The CDR3 consists of 15 residues. Filled out from reference TRBV5-1 and TRBJ2-5, the complete variable domain reads KAGVTQTPRYLIKTRGQQVTLSCSPISGHRSVSWYQQTPGQGLQFLFEYFSETQRNKGNFPGRFSGRQFSNSRSEMNVSTLELGDSALYLCASSWGDRGRETQYFGPGTRLLVL.

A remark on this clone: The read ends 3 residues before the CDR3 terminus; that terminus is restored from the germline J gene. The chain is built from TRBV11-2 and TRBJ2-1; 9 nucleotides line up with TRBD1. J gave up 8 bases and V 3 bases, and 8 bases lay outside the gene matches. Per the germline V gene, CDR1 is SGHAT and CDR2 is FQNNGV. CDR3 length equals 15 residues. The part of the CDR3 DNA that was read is TGTGCCAGCAGCTTGCGGACAGGGGATATTCATGAG. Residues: CASSLRTGDIHE. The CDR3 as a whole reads CASSLRTGDIHEQFF. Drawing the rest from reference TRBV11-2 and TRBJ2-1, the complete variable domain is EAGVAQSPRYKIIEKRQSVAFWCNPISGHATLYWYQQILGQGPKLLIQFQNNGVVDDSQLPKDRFSAERLKGVDSTLKIQPAKLEDSAVYLCASSLRTGDIHEQFFGPGTRLTVL.

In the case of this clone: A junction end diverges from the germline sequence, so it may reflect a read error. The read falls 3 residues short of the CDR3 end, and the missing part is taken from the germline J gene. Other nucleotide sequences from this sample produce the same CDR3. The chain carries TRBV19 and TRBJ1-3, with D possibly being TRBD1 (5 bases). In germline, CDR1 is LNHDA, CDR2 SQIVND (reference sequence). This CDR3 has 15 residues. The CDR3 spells CASSDQGWYGNTIYF. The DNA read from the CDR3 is TGTGCCAGTAGCGATCAGGGATGGTACGGAAACACA. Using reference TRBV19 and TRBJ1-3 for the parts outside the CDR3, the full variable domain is DGGITQSPKYLFRKEGQNVTLSCEQNLNHDAMYWYRQDPGQGLRLIYYSQIVNDFQKGDIAEGYSVSREKKESFPLTVTSAQKNPTAFYLCASSDQGWYGNTIYFGEGSWLTVV.

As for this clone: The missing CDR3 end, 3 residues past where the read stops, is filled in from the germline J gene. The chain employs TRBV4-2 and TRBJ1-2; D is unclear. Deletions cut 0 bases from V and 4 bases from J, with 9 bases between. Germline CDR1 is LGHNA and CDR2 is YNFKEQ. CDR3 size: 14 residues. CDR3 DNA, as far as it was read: TGTGCCAGCAGCCAAGATGCCGGTTTCTATGGC. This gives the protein CASSQDAGFYG. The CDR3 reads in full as CASSQDAGFYGYTF.

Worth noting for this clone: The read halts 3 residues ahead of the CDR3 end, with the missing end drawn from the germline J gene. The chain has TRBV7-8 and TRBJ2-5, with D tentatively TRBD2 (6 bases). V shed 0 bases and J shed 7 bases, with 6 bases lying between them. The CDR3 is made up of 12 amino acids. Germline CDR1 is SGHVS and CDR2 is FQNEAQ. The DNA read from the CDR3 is TGTGCCAGCAGCTTAGCGGGGGGGACC. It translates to CASSLAGGT. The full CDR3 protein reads CASSLAGGTQYF.

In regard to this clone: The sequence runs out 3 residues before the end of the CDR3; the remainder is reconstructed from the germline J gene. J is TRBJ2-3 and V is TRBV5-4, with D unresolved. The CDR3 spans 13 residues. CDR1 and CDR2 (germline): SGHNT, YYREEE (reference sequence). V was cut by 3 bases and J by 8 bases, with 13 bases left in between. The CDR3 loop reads CASSYGDSGTQYF. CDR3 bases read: TGTGCCAGCAGCTACGGCGATTCAGGTACG. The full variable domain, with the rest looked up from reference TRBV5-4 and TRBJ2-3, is ETGVTQSPTHLIKTRGQQVTLRCSSQSGHNTVSWYQQALGQGPQFIFQYYREEENGRGNFPPRFSGLQFPNYSSELNVNALELDDSALYLCASSYGDSGTQYFGPGTRLTVL.

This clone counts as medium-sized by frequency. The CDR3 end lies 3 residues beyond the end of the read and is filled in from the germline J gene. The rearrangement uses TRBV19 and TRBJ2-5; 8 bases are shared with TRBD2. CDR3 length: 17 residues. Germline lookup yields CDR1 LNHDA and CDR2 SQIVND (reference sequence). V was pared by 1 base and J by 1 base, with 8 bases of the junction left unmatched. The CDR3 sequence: CASSIGRGDPTQETQYF. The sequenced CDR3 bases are TGTGCCAGTAGTATAGGGCGGGGGGACCCAACCCAAGAGACC.

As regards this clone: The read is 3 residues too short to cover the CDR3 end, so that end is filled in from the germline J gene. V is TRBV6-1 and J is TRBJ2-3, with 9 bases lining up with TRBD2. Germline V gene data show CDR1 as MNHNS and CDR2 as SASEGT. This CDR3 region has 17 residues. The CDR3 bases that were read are TGTGCCAGCAGTGAAGAGGGGCTAGCGGGGTTCAAGGAGACG. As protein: CASSEEGLAGFKET. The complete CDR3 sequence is CASSEEGLAGFKETQYF.

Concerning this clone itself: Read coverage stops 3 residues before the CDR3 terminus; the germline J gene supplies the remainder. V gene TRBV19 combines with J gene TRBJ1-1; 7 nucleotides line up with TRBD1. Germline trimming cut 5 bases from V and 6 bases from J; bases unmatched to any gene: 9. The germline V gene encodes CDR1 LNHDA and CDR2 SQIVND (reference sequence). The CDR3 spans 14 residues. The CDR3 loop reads CASSLRTGYAEAFF. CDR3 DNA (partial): TGTGCCAGTAGTTTACGGACAGGATACGCTGAA.

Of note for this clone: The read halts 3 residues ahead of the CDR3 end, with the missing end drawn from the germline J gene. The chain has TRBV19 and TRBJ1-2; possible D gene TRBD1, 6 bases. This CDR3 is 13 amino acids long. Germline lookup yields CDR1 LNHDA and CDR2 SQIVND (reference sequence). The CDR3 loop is CASENREGQPYTF. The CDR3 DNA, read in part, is TGTGCCAGCGAGAACAGGGAGGGTCAGCCC.

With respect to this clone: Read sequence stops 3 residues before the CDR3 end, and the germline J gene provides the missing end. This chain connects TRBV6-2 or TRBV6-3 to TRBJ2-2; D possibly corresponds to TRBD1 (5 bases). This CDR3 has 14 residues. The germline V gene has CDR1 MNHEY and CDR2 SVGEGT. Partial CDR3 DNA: TGTGCCAGCAGTTACGATGGGGCCCCGTATCCG. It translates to CASSYDGAPYP. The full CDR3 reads CASSYDGAPYPLFF.